A selection of T cell receptor beta chains follows, all from one sample in a study of control samples from healthy donors and cancer patients. Measured with immunoSEQ multiplex PCR; TCRdb has only the in-frame clones, and not every one. The sample contains about 180,000 clones, almost 90% of which appear only once. The sample comprised blood. The receptors here all came from a woman between 45 and 65 years old in good health. Each CDR3 is given with its conserved first and last residue. Each record gives: D gene, J gene, V gene, clone size, CDR3 protein, CDR3 DNA. The D gene is left open where the match is weak. Clone size is stated in some rows and not others, as once, few, many or a class when expanded.

TRBD1,TRBJ1-4,TRBV10-3,NA,CAISEAPPRGGSPTNEKLFF,TGTGCCATCAGTGAGGCCCCTCCCAGGGGGGGATCACCTACTAATGAAAAACTGTTTTTT
TRBD1,TRBJ1-6,TRBV28,NA,CASSPPGQGAISPLHF,TGTGCCAGCAGTCCCCCGGGACAGGGGGCTATTTCACCCCTCCACTTT
NA,TRBJ2-3,TRBV7-2,few,CASSLGGRSDTQYF,TGTGCCAGCAGCCTGGGAGGACGGAGCGATACGCAGTATTTT
NA,TRBJ2-2,TRBV19,NA,CASSLGGIVGGTGELFF,TGTGCCAGTAGTTTAGGTGGGATAGTCGGTGGGACCGGGGAGCTGTTTTTT
TRBD1,TRBJ2-7,TRBV5-1,once,CASSTGTGRYEQYF,TGCGCCAGCAGCACCGGGACAGGGCGCTACGAGCAGTACTTC
NA,TRBJ2-7,TRBV27,NA,CASSLSARSSSYEQYF,TGTGCCAGCAGTTTATCCGCAAGGTCGTCCAGCTACGAGCAGTACTTC
TRBD2,TRBJ2-3,TRBV7-2,NA,CASSPLSGVTDTQYF,TGTGCCAGCAGCCCCCTGAGCGGGGTCACAGATACGCAGTATTTT
NA,TRBJ1-2,TRBV6-2/TRBV6-3,NA,CASSYSTEQTNYGYTF,TGTGCCAGCAGTTACTCGACTGAACAGACTAACTATGGCTACACCTTC
TRBD1,TRBJ1-1,TRBV19,NA,CASSSGQGGTEAFF,TGTGCCAGTAGCTCCGGACAGGGTGGCACTGAAGCTTTCTTT
NA,TRBJ1-5,TRBV30,NA,CAWNRQIDQPQHF,TGTGCCTGGAATAGGCAGATCGATCAGCCCCAGCATTTT
NA,TRBJ1-1,TRBV20-1,NA,CSAAWGTEAFF,TGCAGTGCCGCCTGGGGGACTGAAGCTTTCTTT
NA,TRBJ2-7,TRBV19,NA,CASSIFTGYEQYF,TGTGCCAGTAGTATATTCACAGGTTACGAGCAGTACTTC
TRBD2,TRBJ2-5,TRBV6-5,NA,CASSYSASGGTETQYF,TGTGCCAGCAGTTACTCGGCTAGCGGGGGGACAGAGACCCAGTACTTC
TRBD1,TRBJ2-7,TRBV5-4,NA,CASSPGGGQGLYEQYF,TGTGCCAGCAGCCCCGGCGGGGGACAGGGACTTTACGAGCAGTACTTC
NA,TRBJ1-5,TRBV7-8,NA,CASSPREYNQPQHF,TGTGCCAGCAGCCCTAGGGAATACAATCAGCCCCAGCATTTT
NA,TRBJ1-6,TRBV10-3,NA,CAISVGQDNSPLHF,TGTGCCATCAGTGTGGGACAAGATAATTCACCCCTCCACTTT
NA,TRBJ1-2,TRBV7-9,NA,CASSLGGYYGYTF,TGTGCCAGCAGCTTAGGAGGGTACTATGGCTACACCTTC
NA,TRBJ1-4,TRBV7-9,few,CASSPGGGNEKLFF,TGTGCCAGCAGCCCGGGCGGGGGGAATGAAAAACTGTTTTTT
NA,TRBJ2-3,TRBV7-3,NA,CASSLAGVGDTQYF,TGTGCCAGCAGCTTAGCCGGGGTAGGGGATACGCAGTATTTT
NA,TRBJ2-3,TRBV19,NA,CASSIAGSTDTQYF,TGTGCCAGTAGTATAGCCGGTAGCACAGATACGCAGTATTTT
TRBD2,TRBJ2-5,TRBV5-1,few,CASSDTGLAVLETQYF,TGCGCCAGCAGCGATACGGGACTAGCGGTCCTGGAGACCCAGTACTTC
NA,TRBJ2-7,TRBV4-3,once,CASSQDRLYEQYF,TGCGCCAGCAGCCAGGACCGACTCTACGAGCAGTACTTC
NA,TRBJ1-1,TRBV7-3,NA,CASSLMGSMNTEAFF,TGTGCCAGCAGCTTAATGGGCAGCATGAACACTGAAGCTTTCTTT
NA,TRBJ1-1,TRBV30,NA,CAWARNSDTEAFF,TGTGCCTGGGCCCGAAACTCGGACACTGAAGCTTTCTTT
TRBD2,TRBJ2-1,TRBV3-1/TRBV3-2,NA,CASSPGLAGGYNEQFF,TGTGCCAGCAGCCCGGGACTAGCGGGAGGCTACAATGAGCAGTTCTTC
TRBD1,TRBJ2-7,TRBV5-5,NA,CASSLLAGTGTYEQYF,TGTGCCAGCAGCTTGCTTGCCGGGACAGGGACCTACGAGCAGTACTTC
NA,TRBJ2-7,TRBV9,few,CASSVESRGEQYF,TGTGCCAGCAGCGTAGAGTCCAGGGGCGAGCAGTACTTC
NA,TRBJ2-2,TRBV5-3,NA,CARSLRGGNTGELFF,TGTGCCAGAAGCTTGAGAGGGGGGAACACCGGGGAGCTGTTTTTT
NA,TRBJ1-2,TRBV7-9,NA,CASSRDTTLYGYTF,TGTGCCAGCAGCCGGGACACGACCTTGTATGGCTACACCTTC
NA,TRBJ1-1,TRBV18,NA,CASSLLDRATEAFF,TGTGCCAGCTCACTACTAGACAGAGCCACTGAAGCTTTCTTT
NA,TRBJ1-5,TRBV30,NA,CAWGRGGITNQPQHF,TGTGCCTGGGGGAGGGGGGGAATCACCAATCAGCCCCAGCATTTT